The clone carrying this T cell receptor (beta chain) appeared many times. TCRdb reprocessed the PCR reads via MiXCR and lists one record per CDR3 protein. The table has over 300,000 distinct CDR3 sequences, roughly 23% seen once. Sorted naive CD8 T cells, about 20,000 to 1,100,000, were sequenced from 10%, 30% or 50% RNA. The authors gated naive CD8 T cells as CD8+CD4-CCR7+CD45RA+ for sorting. Germline V gives CDR1 LNHDA, CDR2 SQIVND (reference sequence). This CDR3 comprises 14 residues. V trimming: 7 bases; J trimming: 3 bases; junction bases outside the gene matches: 6. This record belongs to a study of molecular identifiers for immune sequencing clone quantification.

This TCR came from a human donor in good health. Some libraries in this study had Jurkat cell RNA spiked in. Sample: naive CD8+ T cells from blood, with Jurkat cell RNA spiked in. Subset: FACS-sorted CD8+CD4-CCR7+CD45RA+ naive T cells. V is TRBV19 and J is TRBJ1-5, with 7 bases fitting TRBD1. The DNA of the CDR3 is TGTGCCAGTACCCAGGGACAGTTCAATCAGCCCCAGCATTTT. Translated, it gives CASTQGQFNQPQHF. Full variable domain (remainder filled in from reference TRBV19 and TRBJ1-5): DGGITQSPKYLFRKEGQNVTLSCEQNLNHDAMYWYRQDPGQGLRLIYYSQIVNDFQKGDIAEGYSVSREKKESFPLTVTSAQKNPTAFYLCASTQGQFNQPQHFGDGTRLSIL.